This T cell receptor (beta chain) emerged from a study of regulatory T cells in long-lasting Graves disease. Study-wide points: A reduction in accuracy may have resulted from the small sample size. TRBV28, TRBJ1-2 and TRBJ2-5 were favored in persistent disease.

This clonotype was recorded at least ten times. Its antigen is not known. Researchers made TCR beta libraries by using iRepertoire HTBI primers and running Arm-PCR on CDR3 regions. TCRdb passed the multiplex PCR reads through MiXCR, listing each CDR3 protein once. Among 360,000 or so distinct CDR3 sequences listed, over 15% were seen once. Time point reported: newly diagnosed GD, antithyroid drugs for less than 3 months. From RNA extracted from PBMCs, the TCR library was made. CDR3 length equals 13 residues. Germline V gene sequence: CDR1 ENHRY, CDR2 SYGVKD. The trim removed 7 bases at V and 1 base at J, leaving 2 bases unmatched. This sample was also put to use in a study of T cells in Graves' hyperthyroidism and ophthalmopathy.

This sequence originates from a man aged 35 to 55 with Graves disease. The sequenced sample was peripheral blood mononuclear cells (PBMCs), obtained at new diagnosis, from a patient treated with antithyroid drugs. The chain has TRBV10-3 and TRBJ2-5; 8 bases are shared with TRBD2. The CDR3 reads CAIKTSGQETQYF. The CDR3 DNA reads as TGTGCCATCAAAACTAGCGGCCAAGAGACCCAGTACTTC.